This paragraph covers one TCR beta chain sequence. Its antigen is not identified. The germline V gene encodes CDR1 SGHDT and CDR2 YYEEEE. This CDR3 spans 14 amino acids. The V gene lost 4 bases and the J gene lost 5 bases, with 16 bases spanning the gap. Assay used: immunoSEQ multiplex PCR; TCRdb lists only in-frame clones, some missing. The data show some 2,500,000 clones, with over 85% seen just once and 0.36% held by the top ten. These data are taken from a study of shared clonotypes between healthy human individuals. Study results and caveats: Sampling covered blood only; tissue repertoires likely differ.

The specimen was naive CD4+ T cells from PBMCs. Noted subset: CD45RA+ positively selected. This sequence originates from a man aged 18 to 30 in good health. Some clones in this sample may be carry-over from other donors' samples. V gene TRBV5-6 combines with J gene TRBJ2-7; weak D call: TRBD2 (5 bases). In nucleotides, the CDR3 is TGTGCCAGCAGCCCACGCGGACTCCCCCACGAGCAGTACTTC. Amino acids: CASSPRGLPHEQYF.